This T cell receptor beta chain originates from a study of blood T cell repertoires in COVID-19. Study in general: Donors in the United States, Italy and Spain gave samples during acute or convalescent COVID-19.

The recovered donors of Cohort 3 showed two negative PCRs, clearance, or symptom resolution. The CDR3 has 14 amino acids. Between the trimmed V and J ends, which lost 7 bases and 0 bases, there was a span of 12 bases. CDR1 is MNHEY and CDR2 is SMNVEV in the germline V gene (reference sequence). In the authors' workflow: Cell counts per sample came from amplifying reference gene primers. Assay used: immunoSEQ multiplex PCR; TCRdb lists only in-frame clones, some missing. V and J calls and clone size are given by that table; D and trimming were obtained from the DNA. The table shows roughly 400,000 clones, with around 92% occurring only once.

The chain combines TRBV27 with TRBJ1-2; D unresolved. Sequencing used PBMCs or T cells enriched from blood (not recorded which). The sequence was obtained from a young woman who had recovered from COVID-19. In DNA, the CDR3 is TGTGCCAGCAAAGCGAGAGAAACTAACTATGGCTACACCTTC. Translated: CASKARETNYGYTF.